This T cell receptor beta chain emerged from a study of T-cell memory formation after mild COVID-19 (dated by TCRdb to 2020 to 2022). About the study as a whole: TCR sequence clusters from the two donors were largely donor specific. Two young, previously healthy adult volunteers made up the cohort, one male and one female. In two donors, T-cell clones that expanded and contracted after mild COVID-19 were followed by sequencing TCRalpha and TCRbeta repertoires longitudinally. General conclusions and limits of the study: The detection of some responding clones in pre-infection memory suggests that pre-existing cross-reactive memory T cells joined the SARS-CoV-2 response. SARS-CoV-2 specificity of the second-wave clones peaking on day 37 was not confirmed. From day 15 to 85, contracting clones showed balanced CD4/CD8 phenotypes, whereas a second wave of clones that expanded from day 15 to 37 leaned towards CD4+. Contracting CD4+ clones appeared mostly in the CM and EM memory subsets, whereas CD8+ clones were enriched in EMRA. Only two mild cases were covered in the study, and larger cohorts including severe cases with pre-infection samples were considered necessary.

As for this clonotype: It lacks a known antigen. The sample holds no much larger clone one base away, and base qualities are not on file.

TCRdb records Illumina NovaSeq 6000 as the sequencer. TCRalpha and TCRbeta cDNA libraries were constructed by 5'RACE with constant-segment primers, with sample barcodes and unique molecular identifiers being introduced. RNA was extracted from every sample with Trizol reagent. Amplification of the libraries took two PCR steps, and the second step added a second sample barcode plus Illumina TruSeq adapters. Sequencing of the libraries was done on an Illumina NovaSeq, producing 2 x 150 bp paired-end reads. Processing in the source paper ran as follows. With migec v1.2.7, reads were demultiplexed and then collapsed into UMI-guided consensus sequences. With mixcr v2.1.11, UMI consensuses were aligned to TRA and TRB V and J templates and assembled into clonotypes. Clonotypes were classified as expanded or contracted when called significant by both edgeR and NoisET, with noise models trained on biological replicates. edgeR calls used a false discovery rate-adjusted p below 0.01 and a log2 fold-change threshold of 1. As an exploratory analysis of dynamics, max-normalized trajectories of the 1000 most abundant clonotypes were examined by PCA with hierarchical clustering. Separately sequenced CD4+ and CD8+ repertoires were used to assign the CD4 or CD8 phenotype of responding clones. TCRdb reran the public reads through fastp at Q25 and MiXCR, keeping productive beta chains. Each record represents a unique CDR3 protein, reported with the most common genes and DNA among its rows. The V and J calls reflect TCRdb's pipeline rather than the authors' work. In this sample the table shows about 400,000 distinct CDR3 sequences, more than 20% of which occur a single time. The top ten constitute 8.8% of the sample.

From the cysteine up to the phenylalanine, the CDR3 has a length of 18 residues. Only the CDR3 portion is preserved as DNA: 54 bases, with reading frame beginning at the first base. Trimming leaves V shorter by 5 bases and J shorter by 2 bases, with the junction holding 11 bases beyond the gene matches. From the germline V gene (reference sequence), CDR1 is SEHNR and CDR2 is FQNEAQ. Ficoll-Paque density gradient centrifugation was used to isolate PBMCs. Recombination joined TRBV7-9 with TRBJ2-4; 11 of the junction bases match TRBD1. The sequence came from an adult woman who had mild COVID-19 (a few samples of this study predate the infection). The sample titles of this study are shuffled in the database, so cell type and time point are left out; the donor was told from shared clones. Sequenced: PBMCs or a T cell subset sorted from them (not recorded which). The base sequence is TGTGCCAGCAGCCCAGGACAGGGGGCTGTTTTGTCCAAAAACATTCAGTACTTC. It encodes CASSPGQGAVLSKNIQYF.